These 8 T cell receptor beta chains originate from one sample sequenced in a study of T cell changes during pregnancy in multiple sclerosis. Libraries were prepared by immunoSEQ multiplex PCR; TCRdb keeps only in-frame clonotypes and omits some of them. The sample records under 50,000 clones, roughly 94% being singletons. The sample in question was CD8+ T cells from peripheral blood mononuclear cells, obtained in the first trimester of pregnancy. The receptors come from a female donor with multiple sclerosis, enrolled in a pregnancy study.

V is TRBV6-4 and J is TRBJ2-3, with 7 bases that match TRBD2. Germline V lookup: CDR1 MRHNA, CDR2 SNTAGT. The CDR3 consists of 14 residues. Trimming took 6 bases from V and 2 from J; bases not matched to a gene: 5. DNA of the CDR3: TGTGCCAGCAGCCCTAGCGGATTCACAGATACGCAGTATTTT. Translated, it gives CASSPSGFTDTQYF.

This chain uses TRBV27 with TRBJ1-1; D possibly corresponds to TRBD1 (6 bases). CDR1 is MNHEY, CDR2 SMNVEV, per germline (reference sequence). The CDR3 has 13 amino acids. The V gene lost 5 bases and the J gene lost 1 base, with 8 bases spanning the gap. CDR3 in DNA: TGTGCCAGCAGTCGACAGGCGAACACTGAAGCTTTCTTT. It codes for CASSRQANTEAFF.

This sequence joins TRBV27 and TRBJ1-2; possible D gene TRBD1, 6 bases. Between the trimmed V and J ends, which lost 0 bases and 1 base, there was a span of 12 bases. The CDR3 has 16 residues. Germline V lookup: CDR1 MNHEY, CDR2 SMNVEV (reference sequence). This CDR3 reads CASSLSSRGFNYGYTF. As DNA, the CDR3 is TGTGCCAGCAGTTTATCATCCAGGGGTTTTAACTATGGCTACACCTTC.

CDR3 coding DNA: TGTGCCAGCAGTGAATCCGAGAGGCAGGGGTTAGGAAATGAGCAGTTCTTC. This codes for CASSESERQGLGNEQFF. This chain joins TRBV25-1 and TRBJ2-1, with D possibly TRBD1 on 6 matching bases. The CDR3 loop spans 17 amino acids. V was shortened by 1 base and J by 7 bases, with 20 bases between the two germline ends. CDR1 and CDR2 from the germline V gene are MGHDK and SYGVNS.

The chain has TRBV25-1 and TRBJ1-1, with 7 bases that match TRBD1. The CDR3 is made up of 15 amino acids. V gave up 5 bases and J gave up 2 bases; unmatched junction bases: 8. Germline assignment: CDR1 MGHDK and CDR2 SYGVNS. CDR3: CASSITGAVNTEAFF. CDR3 in DNA: TGTGCCAGCAGTATTACAGGGGCCGTCAACACTGAAGCTTTCTTT.

This clone was found once. V gene TRBV2 combines with J gene TRBJ2-1; 7 bases fit TRBD2. The CDR3 length is 14 residues. CDR1 and CDR2 from the germline V gene are SNHLY and FYNNEI. Losses at the gene ends were 6 bases for V and 6 bases for J; bases not matched to a gene: 8. Here the CDR3 reads CASRGGRLGNEQFF. As DNA, the CDR3 is TGTGCCAGCAGAGGCGGGAGATTGGGCAATGAGCAGTTCTTC.

This clone was observed once. The CDR3 coding sequence is TGTGCCAGCAGCGCTGACAGGGGTGAGCAGTTCTTC. It specifies CASSADRGEQFF. V usage is TRBV6-4 and J usage is TRBJ2-1; 8 bases are a match to TRBD1. The CDR3 is made up of 12 amino acids. V was pared by 6 bases and J by 9 bases, with 4 bases of the junction left unmatched. Germline V gene lookup returns CDR1 MRHNA and CDR2 SNTAGT.

The rearrangement links TRBV27 to TRBJ1-2; the D gene is possibly TRBD1 (5 bases). The CDR3 runs 13 residues. CDR1 MNHEY and CDR2 SMNVEV come from the germline V gene (reference sequence). The ends were cut back, 9 bases at V and 5 bases at J, with 16 bases in the middle. As DNA, the CDR3 is TGTGCCAGTGCTACAGGTATGGCATATGGCTACACCTTC. It yields the protein CASATGMAYGYTF.